Listed here are 10 T cell receptor beta chains from one sample, sequenced in a study of T-cell reconstitution after alpha-beta-depleted transplantation in children. Preparing the TCRbeta library involved the use of unique molecular identifiers. Each CDR3 protein gets one entry after TCRdb re-called the PCR reads with MiXCR. This table has 500,000 to 600,000 distinct CDR3 sequences, roughly 18% appearing once. Source: PBMCs from the stem cell graft donor, taken from the stem cell graft. Receptors were obtained from a human donor who donated a stem cell graft to a child with acute lymphoblastic leukemia.

This clonotype was seen more than once but under ten times. V gene TRBV6-5 combines with J gene TRBJ1-1; no clear D gene. Germline V gene data show CDR1 as MNHEY and CDR2 as SVGAGI. Between the trimmed V and J ends, which lost 2 bases and 8 bases, there was a span of 6 bases. This CDR3 has 11 amino acids. The chain's CDR3 is CASSYLGEAFF. In DNA, the CDR3 is TGTGCCAGCAGTTACCTGGGGGAAGCTTTCTTT.

V and J are TRBV6-1 and TRBJ1-5; D is uncertain. Trimming stripped 5 bases from V and 5 bases from J, with 10 bases between. There are 13 residues in the CDR3. The V gene's germline CDR1 is MNHNS and CDR2 SASEGT. The CDR3 spells CASSTTGDQPQHF. The CDR3 DNA sequence: TGTGCCAGCAGTACGACCGGTGATCAGCCCCAGCATTTT.

This clonotype was observed at least ten times. The V gene is TRBV10-3, the J gene TRBJ2-5; tentative D call: TRBD2 (5 bases). CDR3 length: 14 residues. Germline V gives CDR1 ENHRY, CDR2 SYGVKD. V lost 10 bases and J 3 bases, leaving 18 bases between the germline ends. CDR3 amino acids: CANRGDGKEETQYF. CDR3 coding DNA: TGTGCCAACCGAGGTGACGGGAAGGAAGAGACCCAGTACTTC.

The chain recombines TRBV5-6 with TRBJ2-7; the match to TRBD2 covers 7 bases. CDR3 length: 14 amino acids. Germline V gene data show CDR1 as SGHDT and CDR2 as YYEEEE. Unmatched junction bases numbered 9, after V lost 4 bases and J lost 5 bases. CDR3 in DNA: TGTGCCAGCAGCCCAGCGGGGTCGCTCCACGAGCAGTACTTC. Amino acids: CASSPAGSLHEQYF.

The chain uses TRBV4-1 and TRBJ2-1, with TRBD2 matching 7 bases. Germline loops: CDR1 MGHRA, CDR2 YSYEKL. The CDR3 sequence is 18 residues long. Trimming removed 1 base from V and 5 bases from J; junction bases left unmatched: 14. The CDR3 sequence: CASSQVMSLRERHNEQFF. CDR3 DNA: TGCGCCAGCAGCCAAGTGATGTCTCTGCGGGAGAGACACAATGAGCAGTTCTTC.

This clonotype was seen a few times. V gene TRBV9 combines with J gene TRBJ2-7; 9 nucleotides agree with TRBD1. This CDR3 spans 15 amino acids. The germline gives CDR1 SGDLS, CDR2 YYNGEE. The V segment lost 0 bases and the J segment 3 bases; nucleotides outside the gene matches: 4. CDR3 region: CASSVAGGQGYEQYF. The CDR3, as DNA: TGTGCCAGCAGCGTAGCGGGGGGACAGGGCTACGAGCAGTACTTC.

This clonotype was detected ten times or more. The chain joins TRBV15 to TRBJ1-5, with a tentative D call TRBD1 (5 bases). The CDR3 has 18 amino acids. Germline CDR1 is LNHNV and CDR2 is YYDKDF (reference sequence). With 0 bases removed from V and 2 bases from J, the gap between germline ends came to 17 bases. CDR3 residues: CATSRDRATSRGNQPQHF. The CDR3 DNA is TGTGCCACCAGCAGAGACAGGGCTACGAGTCGCGGCAATCAGCCCCAGCATTTT. Full variable domain (missing parts from reference TRBV15 and TRBJ1-5): DAMVIQNPRYQVTQFGKPVTLSCSQTLNHNVMYWYQQKSSQAPKLLFHYYDKDFNNEADTPDNFQSRRPNTSFCFLDIRSPGLGDTAMYLCATSRDRATSRGNQPQHFGDGTRLSIL.

This clonotype was recorded only once. V is TRBV7-3 and J is TRBJ2-2, with 7 bases aligning to TRBD2. This CDR3 region has 14 residues. From germline, CDR1 is SGHTA and CDR2 FQGTGA. After removal of 6 bases from V and 9 bases from J, the junction contained 10 bases not matched to a gene. In nucleotides, the CDR3 is TGTGCCAGCAGGGCTAGCGGCACAACCAGGGAGCTGTTTTTT. It is translated as CASRASGTTRELFF.

This clonotype was picked up a small number of times. CDR3 sequence (DNA): TGCAGTGCTCCGGGACTACACTTTTACGAGCAGTACTTC. Amino acid sequence: CSAPGLHFYEQYF. The rearrangement uses TRBV20-1 and TRBJ2-7, with 7 bases matching TRBD2. From germline, CDR1 is DFQATT and CDR2 SNEGSKA (reference sequence). J lost 4 bases, V lost 5 bases, and 8 bases had no gene match. This CDR3 comprises 13 residues.

This clonotype was seen a handful of times. This chain links TRBV2 with TRBJ2-1, with D perhaps TRBD2 (6 bases). The CDR3 contains 11 residues. CDR1 is SNHLY and CDR2 is FYNNEI in the germline V gene. The V gene lost 3 bases and the J gene lost 13 bases, with 10 bases spanning the gap. In DNA form, the CDR3 reads TGTGCCAGCAGTGATGGGGGGTCCCAGTTCTTC. It codes for CASSDGGSQFF.